Sequencing of this T cell receptor beta chain was carried out in a study of radiotherapy plus CTLA-4 blockade in lung cancer. In the study overall: Objective response rate was over 15%; disease control rate, 31%. General study results and limits: With interferon-beta, early dynamics of blood T cell clones were reported to best predict response. In blood, tumor-derived TCR clones expanded after radiotherapy plus ipilimumab.

The data were produced by immunoSEQ multiplex PCR, yet TCRdb's version contains in-frame clones alone and is incomplete. The sample has 50,000 to 65,000 clones, approximately 82% seen once. Regarding this clone: What it binds is unknown.

Participants had chemo-refractory metastatic non-small-cell lung cancer and were treated with focal radiation plus ipilimumab CTLA-4 blockade. The CDR3 extends over 13 amino acids. V was clipped by 1 base and J by 5 bases, with 8 bases between them. The germline V gene encodes CDR1 SEHNR and CDR2 FQNEAQ (reference sequence). The specimen comprised peripheral blood, sampled from a patient treated with radiotherapy plus ipilimumab. This receptor was taken from a human donor with non-small cell lung cancer whose response to radiotherapy plus ipilimumab could not be evaluated. The chain has TRBV7-9 and TRBJ1-1, with D perhaps matching TRBD1 (5 bases). Here the CDR3 reads CASSLEQVTEAFF. The CDR3 DNA follows: TGTGCCAGCAGCTTAGAACAGGTTACTGAAGCTTTCTTT.